This T cell receptor (beta chain) was sequenced during a study of sequential checkpoint blockade in melanoma. About the research overall: TCRβ was sequenced from DNA of some 97 pretreatment tumors.

Assay: immunoSEQ multiplex PCR; the TCRdb copy retains only in-frame clones and omits some. The sample yields 6,000 to 6,500 clones, about 25% seen once. With respect to this clone: Its target is not known.

Regarding the study as a whole: Mutational load did not correlate with tumor T-cell fraction or clonality. Rising tumor T-cell fraction and clonality meant about 30 times likelier benefit.

This CDR3 has 16 residues. V lost 6 bases and J 4 bases, leaving 21 bases between the germline ends. As to treatment: randomized to nivolumab then ipilimumab (arm A) or the reverse (arm B). The starting material was tumor tissue (inferred from file names), obtained from a patient given nivolumab and ipilimumab in sequence. The sequence was obtained from a human donor with melanoma. The rearrangement joins TRBV23-1 to TRBJ1-1, with no clear D. TRBV23-1 is sorted into the ORF group, with uncertain function. In nucleotides, the CDR3 is TGCGCCAGCAGCCAAGAGCCGGGTCCCCTAGGCACTGAAGCTTTCTTT. Amino acid sequence: CASSQEPGPLGTEAFF.